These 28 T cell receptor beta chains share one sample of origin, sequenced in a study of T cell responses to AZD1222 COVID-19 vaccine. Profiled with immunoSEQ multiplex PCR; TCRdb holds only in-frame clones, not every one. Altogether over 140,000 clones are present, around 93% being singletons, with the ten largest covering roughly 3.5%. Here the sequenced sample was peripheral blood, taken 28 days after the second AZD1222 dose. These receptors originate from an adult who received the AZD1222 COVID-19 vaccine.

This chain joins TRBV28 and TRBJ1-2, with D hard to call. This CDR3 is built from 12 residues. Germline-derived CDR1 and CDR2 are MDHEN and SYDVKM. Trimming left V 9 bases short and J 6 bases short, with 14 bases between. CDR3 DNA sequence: TGTGCCAGTATGACGACCGGCGATGGCTACACCTTC. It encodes CASMTTGDGYTF.

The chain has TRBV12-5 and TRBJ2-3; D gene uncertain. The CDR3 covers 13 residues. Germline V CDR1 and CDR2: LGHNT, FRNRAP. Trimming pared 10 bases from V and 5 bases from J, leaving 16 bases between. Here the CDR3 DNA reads TGTGCTATCCCGCTAGTTTGTCGAGATACGCAGTATTTT. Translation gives CAIPLVCRDTQYF.

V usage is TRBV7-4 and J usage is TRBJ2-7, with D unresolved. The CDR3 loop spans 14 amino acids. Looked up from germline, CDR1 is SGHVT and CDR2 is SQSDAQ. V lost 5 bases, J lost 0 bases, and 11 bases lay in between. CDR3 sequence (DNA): TGTGCCAGCAGCCCTACGCCTAGCTCCTACGAGCAGTACTTC. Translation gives CASSPTPSSYEQYF.

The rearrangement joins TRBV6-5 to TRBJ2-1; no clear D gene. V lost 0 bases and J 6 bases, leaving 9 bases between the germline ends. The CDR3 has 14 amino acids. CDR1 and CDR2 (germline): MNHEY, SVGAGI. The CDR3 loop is CASSYSSRGNEQFF. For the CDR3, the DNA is TGTGCCAGCAGTTACTCGTCTAGAGGCAATGAGCAGTTCTTC.

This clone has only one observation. CDR3 region: CASSLQDRDEQFF. DNA for the CDR3: TGTGCCAGCAGCTTACAGGACAGGGATGAGCAGTTCTTC. V and J are TRBV7-9 and TRBJ2-1, with 8 bases fitting TRBD1. There are 13 residues in the CDR3. Germline CDR1 is SEHNR and CDR2 is FQNEAQ (reference sequence). The trim removed 2 bases at V and 8 bases at J, leaving 2 bases unmatched.

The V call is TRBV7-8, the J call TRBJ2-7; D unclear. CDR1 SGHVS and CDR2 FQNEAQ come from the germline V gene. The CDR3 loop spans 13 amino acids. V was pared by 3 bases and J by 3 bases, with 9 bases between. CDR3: CASSLAGNYEQYF. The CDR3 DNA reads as TGTGCCAGCAGCTTGGCCGGAAACTACGAGCAGTACTTC.

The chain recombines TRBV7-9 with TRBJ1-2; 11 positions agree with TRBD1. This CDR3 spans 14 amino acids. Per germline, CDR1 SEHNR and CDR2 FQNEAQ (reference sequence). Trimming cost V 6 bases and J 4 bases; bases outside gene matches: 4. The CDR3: CASRRTGGGYGYTF. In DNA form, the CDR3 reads TGTGCCAGCAGGAGGACAGGGGGCGGCTATGGCTACACCTTC.

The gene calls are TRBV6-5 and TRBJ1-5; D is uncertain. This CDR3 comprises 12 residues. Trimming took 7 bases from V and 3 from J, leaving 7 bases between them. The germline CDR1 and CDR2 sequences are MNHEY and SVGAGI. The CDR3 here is CASTNFNQPQHF. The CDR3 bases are TGTGCCAGCACCAACTTCAATCAGCCCCAGCATTTT.

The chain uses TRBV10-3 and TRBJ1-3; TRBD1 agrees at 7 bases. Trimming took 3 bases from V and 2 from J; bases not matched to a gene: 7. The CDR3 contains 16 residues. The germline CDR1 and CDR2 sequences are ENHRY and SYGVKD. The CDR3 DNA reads TGTGCCATCAGTGAAACGTTAGACAGGGCTGGAAACACCATATATTTT. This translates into CAISETLDRAGNTIYF.

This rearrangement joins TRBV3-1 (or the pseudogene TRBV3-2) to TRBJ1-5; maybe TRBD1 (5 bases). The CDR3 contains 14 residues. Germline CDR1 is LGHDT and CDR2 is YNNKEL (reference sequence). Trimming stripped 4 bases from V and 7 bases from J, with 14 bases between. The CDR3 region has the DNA TGTGCCAGCAGCCCCGGACATGGGGGGCAGCCCCAGCATTTT. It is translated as CASSPGHGGQPQHF.

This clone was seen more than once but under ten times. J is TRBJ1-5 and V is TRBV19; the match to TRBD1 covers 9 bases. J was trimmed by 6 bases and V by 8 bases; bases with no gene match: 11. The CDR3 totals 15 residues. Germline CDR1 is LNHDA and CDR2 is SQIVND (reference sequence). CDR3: CASSQSGTGSQPQHF. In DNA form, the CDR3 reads TGTGCCAGTTCACAATCCGGGACAGGGTCTCAGCCCCAGCATTTT.

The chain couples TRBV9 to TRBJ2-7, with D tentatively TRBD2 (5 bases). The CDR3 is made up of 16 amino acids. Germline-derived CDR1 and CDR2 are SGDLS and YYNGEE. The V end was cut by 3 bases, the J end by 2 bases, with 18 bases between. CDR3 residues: CASSAGVRVDAYEQYF. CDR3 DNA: TGTGCCAGCAGCGCCGGGGTTCGAGTGGACGCCTACGAGCAGTACTTC.

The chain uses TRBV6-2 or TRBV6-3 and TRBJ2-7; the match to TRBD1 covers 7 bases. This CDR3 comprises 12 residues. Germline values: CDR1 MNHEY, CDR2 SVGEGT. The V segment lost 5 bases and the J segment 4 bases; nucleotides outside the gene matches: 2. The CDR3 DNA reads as TGTGCCAGCAGTATACAGGGGTACGAGCAGTACTTC. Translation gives CASSIQGYEQYF.

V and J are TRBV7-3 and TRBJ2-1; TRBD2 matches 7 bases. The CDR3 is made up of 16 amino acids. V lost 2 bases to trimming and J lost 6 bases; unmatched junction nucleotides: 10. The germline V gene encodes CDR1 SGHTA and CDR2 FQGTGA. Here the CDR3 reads CASSLYGGGRRNEQFF. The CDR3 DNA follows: TGTGCCAGCAGCTTATACGGGGGAGGGCGACGCAATGAGCAGTTCTTC.

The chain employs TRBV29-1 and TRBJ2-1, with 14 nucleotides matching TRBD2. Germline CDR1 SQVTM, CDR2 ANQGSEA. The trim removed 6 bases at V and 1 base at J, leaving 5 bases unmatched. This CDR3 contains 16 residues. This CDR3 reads CSVEGLAGVSYNEQFF. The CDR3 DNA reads TGCAGCGTGGAGGGACTAGCGGGAGTTTCCTACAATGAGCAGTTCTTC.

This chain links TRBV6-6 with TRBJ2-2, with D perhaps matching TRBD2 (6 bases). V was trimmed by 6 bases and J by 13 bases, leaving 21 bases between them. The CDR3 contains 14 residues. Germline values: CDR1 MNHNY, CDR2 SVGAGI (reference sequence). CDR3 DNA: TGTGCCAGCAGCTCCAGGGTAGAGGTAGCGGTGCTGTTTTTT. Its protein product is CASSSRVEVAVLFF.

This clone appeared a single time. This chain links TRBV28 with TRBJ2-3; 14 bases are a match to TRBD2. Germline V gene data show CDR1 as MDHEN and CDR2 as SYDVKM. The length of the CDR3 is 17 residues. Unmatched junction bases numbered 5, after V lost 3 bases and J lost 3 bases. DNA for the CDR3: TGTGCCAGCAGTTTGGGGACTAGCGGGAGAGTTACAGATACGCAGTATTTT. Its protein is CASSLGTSGRVTDTQYF.

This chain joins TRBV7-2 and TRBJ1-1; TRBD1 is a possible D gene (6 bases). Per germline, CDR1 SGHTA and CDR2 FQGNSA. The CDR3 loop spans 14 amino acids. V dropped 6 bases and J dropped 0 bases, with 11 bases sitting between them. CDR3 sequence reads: CASSTDRLNTEAFF. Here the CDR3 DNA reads TGTGCCAGCAGTACCGACAGGCTGAACACTGAAGCTTTCTTT.

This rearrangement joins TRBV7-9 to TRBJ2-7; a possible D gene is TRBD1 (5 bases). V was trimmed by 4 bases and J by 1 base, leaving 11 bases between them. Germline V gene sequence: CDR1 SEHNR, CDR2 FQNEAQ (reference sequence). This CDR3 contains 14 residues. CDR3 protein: CASSSLTDSYEQYF. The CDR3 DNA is TGTGCCAGCAGCTCCTTGACAGATTCCTACGAGCAGTACTTC. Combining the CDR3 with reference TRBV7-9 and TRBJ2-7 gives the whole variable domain DTGVSQNPRHKITKRGQNVTFRCDPISEHNRLYWYRQTLGQGPEFLTYFQNEAQLEKSRLLSDRFSAERPKGSFSTLEIQRTEQGDSAMYLCASSSLTDSYEQYFGPGTRLTVT.

The CDR3 DNA reads as TGCAGCGTGGAGAACAGACTTTATGGCTACACCTTC. Its protein is CSVENRLYGYTF. V and J are TRBV29-1 and TRBJ1-2; D gene uncertain. Trimming removed 6 bases from V and 5 bases from J, with 13 bases in between. This CDR3 comprises 12 residues. Per germline, CDR1 SQVTM and CDR2 ANQGSEA.

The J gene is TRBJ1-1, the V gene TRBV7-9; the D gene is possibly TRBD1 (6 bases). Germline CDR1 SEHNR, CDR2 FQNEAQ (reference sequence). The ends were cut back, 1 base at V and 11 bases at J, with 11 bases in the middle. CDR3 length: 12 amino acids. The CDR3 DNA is TGTGCCAGCAGCTTAGTCGGGGGCTCGGCTTTCTTT. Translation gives CASSLVGGSAFF.

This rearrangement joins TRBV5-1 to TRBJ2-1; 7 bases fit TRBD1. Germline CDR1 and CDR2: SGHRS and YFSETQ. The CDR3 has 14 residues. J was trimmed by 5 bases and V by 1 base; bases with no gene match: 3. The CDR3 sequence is CASSLRQGDNEQFF. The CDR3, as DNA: TGCGCCAGCAGCTTGCGTCAGGGGGACAATGAGCAGTTCTTC.

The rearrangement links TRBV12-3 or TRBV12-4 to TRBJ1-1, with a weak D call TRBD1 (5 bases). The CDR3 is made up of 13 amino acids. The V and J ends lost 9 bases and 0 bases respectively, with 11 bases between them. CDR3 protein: CASAGQMNTEAFF. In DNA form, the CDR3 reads TGTGCCAGTGCGGGGCAGATGAACACTGAAGCTTTCTTT.

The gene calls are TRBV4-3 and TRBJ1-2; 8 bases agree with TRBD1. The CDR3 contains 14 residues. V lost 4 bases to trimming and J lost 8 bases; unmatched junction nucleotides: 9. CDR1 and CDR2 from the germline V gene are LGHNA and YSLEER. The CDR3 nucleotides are TGCGCCAGCAGCCTCTCGGACAGGGTCAAAGGCTACACCTTC. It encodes CASSLSDRVKGYTF.

CDR3 loop: CASSLPGTINYGYTF. The CDR3 bases are TGTGCCAGCAGCTTACCCGGGACAATCAACTATGGCTACACCTTC. The chain employs TRBV7-9 and TRBJ1-2, with D possibly matching TRBD1 (6 bases). The CDR3 sequence is 15 residues long. Germline CDR1 is SEHNR and CDR2 is FQNEAQ (reference sequence). Trimming pared 2 bases from V and 2 bases from J, leaving 12 bases between.

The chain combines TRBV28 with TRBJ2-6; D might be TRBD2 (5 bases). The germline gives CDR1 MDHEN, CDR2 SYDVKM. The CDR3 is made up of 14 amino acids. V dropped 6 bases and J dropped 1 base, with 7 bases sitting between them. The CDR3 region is CASRSGSGANVLTF. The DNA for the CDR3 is TGTGCCAGCAGGTCGGGGTCTGGGGCCAACGTCCTGACTTTC.

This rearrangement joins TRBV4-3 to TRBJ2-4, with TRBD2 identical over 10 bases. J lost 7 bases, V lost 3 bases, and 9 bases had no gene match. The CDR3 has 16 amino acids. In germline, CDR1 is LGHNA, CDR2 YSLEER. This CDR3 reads CASSQDFLAGVNIQYF. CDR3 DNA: TGCGCCAGCAGCCAGGACTTCCTAGCGGGAGTGAACATTCAGTACTTC.

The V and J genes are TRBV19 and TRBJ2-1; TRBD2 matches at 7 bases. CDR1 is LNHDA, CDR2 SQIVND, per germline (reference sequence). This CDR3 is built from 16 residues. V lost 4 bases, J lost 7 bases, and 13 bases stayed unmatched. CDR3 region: CASSRTRSIGLNEQFF. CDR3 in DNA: TGTGCCAGTAGTAGGACTAGGTCGATAGGGTTGAATGAGCAGTTCTTC.